Listed below are T cell receptor beta chains from one sample, sequenced in a study of shared clonotypes between healthy human individuals. Some clones are missing from TCRdb's copy, which holds only in-frame ones; the method was immunoSEQ multiplex PCR. The sample yields 85,000 to 100,000 clones, almost 70% seen once. Sequenced sample: memory CD8+ T cells sorted from blood. The origin of the receptors is a man aged 25 to 40 in good health. CDR3s include the opening cysteine and the closing phenylalanine or tryptophan. The D gene is left open where the match is weak. Size values are once, few and many counts, or a class for expanded clones, and some rows have none.

CDR3 length,V gene,J gene,clone size,D gene,CDR3 protein,CDR3 DNA
14,TRBV6-1,TRBJ1-1,NA,TRBD1,CASSGEGAGTEAFF,TGTGCCAGCAGTGGGGAGGGGGCAGGCACTGAAGCTTTCTTT
15,TRBV4-2,TRBJ2-1,few,NA,CASSLNGGEMNEQFF,TGTGCCAGCAGCCTGAACGGAGGGGAAATGAATGAGCAGTTCTTC
14,TRBV6-6,TRBJ2-4,NA,NA,CASSRQLAKNIQYF,TGTGCCAGCAGCCGACAGTTAGCCAAAAACATTCAGTACTTC
11,TRBV6-1,TRBJ1-5,NA,NA,CASGINQPQHF,TGTGCCAGCGGAATTAATCAGCCCCAGCATTTT
13,TRBV25-1,TRBJ1-1,NA,TRBD1,CASSDQGGTEAFF,TGTGCCAGCAGTGACCAGGGGGGCACTGAAGCTTTCTTT
14,TRBV6-5,TRBJ2-7,once,NA,CASSYSGQSYEQYF,TGTGCCAGCAGTTACTCAGGGCAGAGCTACGAGCAGTACTTC
19,TRBV7-5,TRBJ2-1,NA,NA,CARSYYPKPEGPLDNEQFF,TGTGCCAGAAGCTATTATCCTAAACCGGAGGGCCCCTTGGACAATGAGCAGTTCTTC
17,TRBV9,TRBJ2-3,NA,TRBD2,CASSDTSGRARFDTQYF,TGTGCCAGCAGCGACACTAGCGGGAGGGCCAGATTTGATACGCAGTATTTT
14,TRBV28,TRBJ2-7,NA,TRBD1,CASTPAGQGREQYF,TGTGCCAGCACCCCAGCGGGACAGGGTCGCGAGCAGTACTTC
18,TRBV5-1,TRBJ2-2,NA,TRBD1,CASSLAGTGGPRAGELFF,TGCGCCAGCAGCTTGGCTGGGACAGGAGGGCCTCGGGCCGGGGAGCTGTTTTTT
14,TRBV29-1,TRBJ1-1,NA,NA,CSVRKGGSDTEAFF,TGCAGCGTAAGAAAGGGGGGGAGCGACACTGAAGCTTTCTTT
16,TRBV4-1,TRBJ2-7,NA,TRBD1,CASSQAYTTGAYEQYF,TGCGCCAGCAGCCAAGCATATACGACAGGGGCCTACGAGCAGTACTTC
14,TRBV28,TRBJ2-2,NA,NA,CASIETTETGELFF,TGTGCCAGCATAGAGACTACTGAGACCGGGGAGCTGTTTTTT
16,TRBV7-5,TRBJ2-5,NA,NA,CASSLPGTPGLETQYF,TGTGCCAGCAGCTTGCCCGGGACGCCGGGGTTAGAGACCCAGTACTTC
12,TRBV30,TRBJ2-2,few,TRBD1,CALGQGTGELFF,TGTGCCCTTGGACAGGGGACCGGGGAGCTGTTTTTT
16,TRBV28,TRBJ2-1,many,TRBD2,CASSSEAGVYYNEQFF,TGTGCCAGCAGTTCCGAAGCGGGAGTTTACTACAATGAGCAGTTCTTC
16,TRBV7-9,TRBJ2-7,few,NA,CASSDLDGTGIGEQYF,TGTGCCAGCAGCGACCTTGATGGGACCGGGATAGGAGAGCAGTACTTC
11,TRBV28,TRBJ2-1,few,NA,CASGPLAGTVF,TGTGCCAGCGGACCCCTTGCAGGGACCGTCTTC
13,TRBV6-5,TRBJ2-2,NA,NA,CASLSGGTGELFF,TGTGCCAGCTTGAGTGGGGGAACCGGGGAGCTGTTTTTT
16,TRBV6-6,TRBJ2-3,NA,NA,CASSYSTIARPDTQYF,TGTGCCAGCAGTTACTCGACCATCGCACGTCCAGATACGCAGTATTTT
13,TRBV7-3,TRBJ2-3,NA,NA,CASSRDGTDTQYF,TGTGCCAGCAGCAGGGACGGCACAGATACGCAGTATTTT
16,TRBV4-3,TRBJ1-5,NA,NA,CASSQETGLGNQPQHF,TGCGCCAGCAGCCAAGAAACAGGGCTGGGGAATCAGCCCCAGCATTTT
15,TRBV18,TRBJ2-1,NA,TRBD2,CASSPHGGAYNEQFF,TGTGCCAGCTCACCACACGGGGGGGCCTACAATGAGCAGTTCTTC
16,TRBV9,TRBJ2-7,few,TRBD2,CASSVVPSGPPYEQYF,TGTGCCAGCAGCGTAGTTCCTAGCGGGCCACCCTACGAGCAGTACTTC
13,TRBV5-6,TRBJ2-7,NA,NA,CASSPGGTYEQYF,TGTGCCAGCAGCCCGGGCGGCACCTACGAGCAGTACTTC
15,TRBV7-9,TRBJ2-1,many,NA,CASSLVRVGVDEQFF,TGTGCCAGCAGCTTAGTCAGGGTGGGGGTTGATGAGCAGTTCTTC
18,TRBV23-1,TRBJ2-1,NA,NA,CASSQFGEVSCSYNEQFF,TGCGCCAGCAGTCAATTTGGGGAAGTATCTTGCTCCTACAATGAGCAGTTCTTC
13,TRBV19,TRBJ1-4,few,NA,CASSRTVVGKLFF,TGTGCCAGTAGTAGGACGGTGGTTGGAAAACTGTTTTTT
13,TRBV27,TRBJ2-7,NA,NA,CASSLQGYGEQYF,TGTGCCAGCAGTTTACAGGGGTATGGAGAGCAGTACTTC
15,TRBV6-6,TRBJ2-7,NA,TRBD2,CASSSSGPVPYEQYF,TGTGCCAGCAGTTCTAGCGGGCCCGTCCCCTACGAGCAGTACTTC
15,TRBV5-8,TRBJ2-1,few,TRBD2,CASSFRLAGHNEQFF,TGTGCCAGCAGCTTCAGACTAGCGGGCCACAATGAGCAGTTCTTC
22,TRBV29-1,TRBJ2-1,few,TRBD2,CSVEGHRVRGLAATSSYNEQFF,TGCAGCGTTGAAGGACACAGAGTACGGGGACTAGCGGCGACTAGCTCCTACAATGAGCAGTTCTTC
13,TRBV4-2,TRBJ1-4,NA,NA,CASSPQGYEKLFF,TGTGCCAGCAGCCCTCAGGGATACGAAAAACTGTTTTTT
14,TRBV28,TRBJ2-7,NA,NA,CASSSPGIAYEQYF,TGTGCCAGCAGTTCCCCCGGAATAGCCTACGAGCAGTACTTC
14,TRBV19,TRBJ2-1,NA,NA,CASSMTLHGNEQFF,TGTGCCAGTAGTATGACACTACATGGCAATGAGCAGTTCTTC
15,TRBV6-4,TRBJ2-1,many,TRBD2,CASSEDGRAYNEQFF,TGTGCCAGCAGTGAAGACGGGAGGGCCTACAATGAGCAGTTCTTC
15,TRBV6-1,TRBJ2-3,few,TRBD2,CASSDSAGAPDTQYF,TGTGCCAGCAGTGACTCAGCGGGAGCTCCAGATACGCAGTATTTT
11,TRBV28,TRBJ1-5,NA,NA,CASSLIPPQHF,TGTGCCAGCAGTTTAATCCCGCCCCAGCATTTT
15,TRBV4-2,TRBJ2-7,NA,TRBD2,CASTPASGADYEQYF,TGTGCCAGCACGCCCGCTAGCGGGGCCGACTACGAGCAGTACTTC
15,TRBV6-1,TRBJ2-7,NA,TRBD2,CASSELAGGSDEQYF,TGTGCCAGCAGTGAGTTAGCGGGAGGTTCCGACGAGCAGTACTTC
15,TRBV10-3,TRBJ2-7,NA,TRBD1,CAISEPGQGLAEQYF,TGTGCCATCAGTGAGCCAGGACAGGGGTTGGCCGAGCAGTACTTC
14,TRBV30,TRBJ2-7,NA,NA,CAWSAGLLSYEQYF,TGTGCCTGGAGTGCTGGACTTCTCTCCTACGAGCAGTACTTC
15,TRBV28,TRBJ2-7,NA,TRBD2,CASSLSSGRLEEQYF,TGTGCCAGCAGTTTGTCCAGCGGGAGGCTCGAGGAGCAGTACTTC
13,TRBV6-5,TRBJ1-1,few,NA,CASSYLSGEEAFF,TGTGCCAGCAGTTACCTGTCGGGGGAGGAAGCTTTCTTT
16,TRBV19,TRBJ2-2,NA,NA,CASSSPGGSNTGELFF,TGTGCCAGTAGCTCCCCTGGGGGCTCGAACACCGGGGAGCTGTTTTTT
16,TRBV7-9,TRBJ2-7,NA,NA,CASSSAKTKSSYEQYF,TGTGCCAGCAGCTCCGCGAAGACCAAGAGCTCCTACGAGCAGTACTTC
13,TRBV6-5,TRBJ2-7,NA,NA,CASSYYNLDEQYF,TGTGCCAGCAGTTACTACAACTTGGACGAGCAGTACTTC